This T cell receptor beta chain was observed in a study of spatial heterogeneity in lung cancer. Study context: Across tumor regions, counts of TCR transcripts showed a strong correlation with a T cell module score derived from matched bulk RNA-seq. Study-wide findings and caveats: Tumoral mutation counts were tracked by counts of expanded intratumoral alpha and beta TCRs. Tumor T cell coverage was estimated at 5.5% to 8% for alpha and more than 12% for beta chains.

Described time point: sample taken at primary tumor resection. Samples were donated by 72 untreated early-stage non-small cell lung cancer patients. From tumor, nontumor lung or frozen PBMC, whole RNA was taken unsorted for sequencing. This clonotype occurred a few times. Its cognate antigen is unknown. The CDR3 totals 16 residues. V shed 4 bases and J shed 2 bases, with 18 bases lying between them. Looked up from germline, CDR1 is SGHKS and CDR2 is YYEKEE (reference sequence). TCRdb passed the 5' RACE reads through MiXCR, listing each CDR3 protein once. The table shows around 100,000 distinct CDR3 sequences, with nearly 4.5% occurring only once.

The chain recombines TRBV5-5 with TRBJ2-5; D gene ambiguous. The sample here was lung tumor tissue, taken at surgery. The clonotype was recovered from a male donor with early-stage non-small cell lung cancer. DNA for the CDR3: TGTGCCAGCAGCCCCGCCCCGAGACCAATTCAAGAGACCCAGTACTTC. This encodes CASSPAPRPIQETQYF.